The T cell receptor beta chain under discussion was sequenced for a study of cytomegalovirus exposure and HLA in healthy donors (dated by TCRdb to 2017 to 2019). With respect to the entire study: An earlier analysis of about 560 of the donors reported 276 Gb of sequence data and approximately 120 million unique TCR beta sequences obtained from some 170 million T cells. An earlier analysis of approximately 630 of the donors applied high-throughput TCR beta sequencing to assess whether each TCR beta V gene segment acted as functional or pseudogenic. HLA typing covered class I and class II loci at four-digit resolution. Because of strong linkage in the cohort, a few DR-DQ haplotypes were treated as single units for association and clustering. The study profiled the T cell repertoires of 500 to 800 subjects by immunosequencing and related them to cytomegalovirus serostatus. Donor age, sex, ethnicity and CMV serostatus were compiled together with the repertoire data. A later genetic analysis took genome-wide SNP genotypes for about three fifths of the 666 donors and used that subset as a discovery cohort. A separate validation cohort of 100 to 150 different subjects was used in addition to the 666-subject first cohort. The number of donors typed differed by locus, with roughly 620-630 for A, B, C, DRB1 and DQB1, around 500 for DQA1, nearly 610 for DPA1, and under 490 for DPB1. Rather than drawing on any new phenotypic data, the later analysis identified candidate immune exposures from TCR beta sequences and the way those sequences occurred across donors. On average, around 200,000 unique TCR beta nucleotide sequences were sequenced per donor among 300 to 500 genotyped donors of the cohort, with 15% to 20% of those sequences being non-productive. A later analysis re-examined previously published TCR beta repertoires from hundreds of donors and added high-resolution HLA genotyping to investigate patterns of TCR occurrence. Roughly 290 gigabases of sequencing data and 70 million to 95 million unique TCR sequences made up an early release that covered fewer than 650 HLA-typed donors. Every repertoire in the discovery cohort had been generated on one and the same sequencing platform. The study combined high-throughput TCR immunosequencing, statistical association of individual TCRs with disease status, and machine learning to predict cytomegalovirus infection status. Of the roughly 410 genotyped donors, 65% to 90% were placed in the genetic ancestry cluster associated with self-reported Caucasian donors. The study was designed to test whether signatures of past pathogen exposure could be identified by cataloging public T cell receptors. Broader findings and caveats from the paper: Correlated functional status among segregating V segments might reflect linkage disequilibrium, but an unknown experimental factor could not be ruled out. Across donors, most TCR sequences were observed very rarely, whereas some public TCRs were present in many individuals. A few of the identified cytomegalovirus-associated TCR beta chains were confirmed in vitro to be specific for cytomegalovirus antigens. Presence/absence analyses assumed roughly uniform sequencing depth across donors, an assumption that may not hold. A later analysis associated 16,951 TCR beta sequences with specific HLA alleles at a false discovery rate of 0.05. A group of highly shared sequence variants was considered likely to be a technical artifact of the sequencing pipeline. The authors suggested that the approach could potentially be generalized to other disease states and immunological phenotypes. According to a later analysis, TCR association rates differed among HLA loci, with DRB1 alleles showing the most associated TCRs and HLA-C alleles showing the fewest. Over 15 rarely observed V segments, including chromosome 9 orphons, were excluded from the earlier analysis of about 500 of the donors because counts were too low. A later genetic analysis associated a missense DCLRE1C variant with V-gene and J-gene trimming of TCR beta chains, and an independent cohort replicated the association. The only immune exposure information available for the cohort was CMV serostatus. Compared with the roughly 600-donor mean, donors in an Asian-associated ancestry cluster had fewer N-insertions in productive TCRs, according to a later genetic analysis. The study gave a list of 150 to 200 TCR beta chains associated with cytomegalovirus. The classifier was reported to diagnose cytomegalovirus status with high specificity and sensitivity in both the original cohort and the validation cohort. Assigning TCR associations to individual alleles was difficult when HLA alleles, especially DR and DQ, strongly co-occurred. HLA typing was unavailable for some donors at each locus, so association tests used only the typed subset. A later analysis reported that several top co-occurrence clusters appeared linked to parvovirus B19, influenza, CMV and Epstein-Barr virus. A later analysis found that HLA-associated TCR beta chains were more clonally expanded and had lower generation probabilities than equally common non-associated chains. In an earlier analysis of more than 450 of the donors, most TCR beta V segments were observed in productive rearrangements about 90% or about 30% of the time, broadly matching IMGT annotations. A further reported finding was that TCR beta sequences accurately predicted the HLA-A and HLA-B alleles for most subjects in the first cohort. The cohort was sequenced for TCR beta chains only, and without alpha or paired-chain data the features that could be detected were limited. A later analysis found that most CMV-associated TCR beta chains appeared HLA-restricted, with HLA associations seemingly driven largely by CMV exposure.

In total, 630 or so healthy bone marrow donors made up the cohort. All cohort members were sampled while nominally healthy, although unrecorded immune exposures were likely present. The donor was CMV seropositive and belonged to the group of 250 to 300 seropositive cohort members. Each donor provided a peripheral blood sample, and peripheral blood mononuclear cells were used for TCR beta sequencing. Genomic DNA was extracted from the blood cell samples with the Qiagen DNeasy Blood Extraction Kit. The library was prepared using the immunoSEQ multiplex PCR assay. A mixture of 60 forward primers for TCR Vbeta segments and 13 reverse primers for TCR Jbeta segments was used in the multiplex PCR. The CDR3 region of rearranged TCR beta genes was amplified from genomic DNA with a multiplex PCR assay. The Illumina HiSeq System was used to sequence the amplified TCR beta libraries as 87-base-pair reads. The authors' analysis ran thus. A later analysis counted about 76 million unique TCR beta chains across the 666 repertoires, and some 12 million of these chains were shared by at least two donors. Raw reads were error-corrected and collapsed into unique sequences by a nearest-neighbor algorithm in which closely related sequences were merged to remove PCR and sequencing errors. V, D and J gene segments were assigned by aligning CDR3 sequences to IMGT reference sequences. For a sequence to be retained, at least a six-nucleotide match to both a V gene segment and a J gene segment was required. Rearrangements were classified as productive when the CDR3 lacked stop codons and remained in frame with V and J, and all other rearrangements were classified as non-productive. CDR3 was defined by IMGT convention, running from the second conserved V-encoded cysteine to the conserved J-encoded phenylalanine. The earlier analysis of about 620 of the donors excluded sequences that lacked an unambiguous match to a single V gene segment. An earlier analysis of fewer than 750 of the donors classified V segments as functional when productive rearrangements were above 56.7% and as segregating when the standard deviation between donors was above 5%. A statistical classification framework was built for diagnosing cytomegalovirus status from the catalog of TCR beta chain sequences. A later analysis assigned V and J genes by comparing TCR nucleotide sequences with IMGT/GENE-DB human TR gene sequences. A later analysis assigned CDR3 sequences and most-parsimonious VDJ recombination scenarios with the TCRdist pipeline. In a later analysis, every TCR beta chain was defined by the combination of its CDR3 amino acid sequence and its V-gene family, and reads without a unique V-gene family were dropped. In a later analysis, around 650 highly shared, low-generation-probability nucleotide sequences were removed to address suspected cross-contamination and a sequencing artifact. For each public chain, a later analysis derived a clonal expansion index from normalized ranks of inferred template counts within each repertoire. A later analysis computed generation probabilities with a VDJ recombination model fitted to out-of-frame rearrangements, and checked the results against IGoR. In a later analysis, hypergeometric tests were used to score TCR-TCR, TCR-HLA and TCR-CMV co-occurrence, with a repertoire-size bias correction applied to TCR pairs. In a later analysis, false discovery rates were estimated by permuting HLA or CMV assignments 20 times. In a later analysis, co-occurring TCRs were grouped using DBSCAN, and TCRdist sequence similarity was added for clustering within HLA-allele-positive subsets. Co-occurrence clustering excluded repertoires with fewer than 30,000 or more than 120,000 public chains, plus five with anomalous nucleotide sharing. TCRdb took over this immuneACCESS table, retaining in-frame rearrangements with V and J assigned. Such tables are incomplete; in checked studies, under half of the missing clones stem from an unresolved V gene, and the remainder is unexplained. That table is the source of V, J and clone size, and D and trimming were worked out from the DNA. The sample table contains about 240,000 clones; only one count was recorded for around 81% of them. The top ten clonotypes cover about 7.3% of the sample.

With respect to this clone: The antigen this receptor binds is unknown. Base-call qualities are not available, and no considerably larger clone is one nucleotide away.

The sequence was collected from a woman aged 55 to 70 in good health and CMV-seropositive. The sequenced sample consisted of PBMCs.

The sequence in DNA is TGCAGCGTTGGAGGGGGACACGACACCGGGGAGCTGTTTTTT. Its protein reads: CSVGGGHDTGELFF. Recombination linked TRBV29-1 to TRBJ2-2; TRBD1 is perhaps the D gene, given 6 matching bases. Inclusive of the bounding cysteine and phenylalanine, the CDR3 is 14 residues long. The only DNA kept is the CDR3, 42 bases in frame from the first base. The trim is 4 bases for V and 3 bases for J, with a gap of 12 bases between the germline ends. The germline V gene gives CDR1 as SQVTM and CDR2 as ANQGSEA.